This T cell receptor (beta chain) is from a study of T-cell reconstitution after alpha-beta-depleted transplantation in children. CDR1 and CDR2 (germline): SGHAT, FQDESV (reference sequence). There are 19 residues in the CDR3. The junction had 16 bases not matched to a gene; V was cut back by 5 bases and J by 0 bases. Preparation of the TCRbeta library used unique molecular identifiers. TCRdb re-derived calls from the PCR reads in MiXCR, one entry per CDR3 protein. The table includes some 830,000 distinct CDR3 sequences, roughly 16% detected once. This clonotype was counted only a few times. Its antigen is currently unknown. Overall study findings and caveats: Newly produced T cells mostly accounted for T-cell counts and diversity one year post-transplant. Alpha-beta T cells present about two months after transplant were reported to originate from several hundred expanded graft clones. It was surviving recipient T cells and thymic progenitors that gave some patients high TCRbeta diversity at day 60.

The sample here was PBMCs, mostly from graft donor cells, taken 360 days after TCRalphabeta/CD19-depleted stem cell transplant. The receptor's source is a male patient aged 10-17 years who had a stem cell transplant for acute lymphoblastic leukemia, so the T cells may come from the graft donor. The chain recombines TRBV11-1 with TRBJ2-4; 7 bases are a match to TRBD1. The CDR3 protein is CASSPPDREAFLAKNIQYF. CDR3 DNA: TGTGCCAGCAGCCCTCCCGACAGGGAAGCTTTCTTAGCCAAAAACATTCAGTACTTC.